This TCR beta chain was identified during a study of T-cell memory formation after mild COVID-19. Germline V gene lookup returns CDR1 SQVTM and CDR2 ANQGSEA. V lost 5 bases, J lost 0 bases, and 9 bases stayed unmatched. The CDR3 covers 15 residues. The 5'RACE method, run with constant-segment primers, produced TCR alpha and TCR beta cDNA libraries (carrying sample barcodes and UMIs). TCRdb re-derived calls from the 5' RACE reads in MiXCR, one entry per CDR3 protein. This sample has 240,000 or so distinct CDR3 sequences, with roughly 10% found just once. About this clonotype: Its specificity is not known.

Overall study findings and caveats: Researchers could not confirm that second-wave clones peaking on day 37 targeted SARS-CoV-2. Clones contracting over day 15 to 85 were CD4/CD8 balanced, with later expanders leaning CD4+. The study detected some responding clones in pre-infection memory, suggesting cross-reactive memory joined.

The receptor comes from a man aged 18 to 35 who had mild COVID-19 (a few samples of this study predate the infection). Cell type and time point are not known. The chain carries TRBV29-1 and TRBJ2-7; 8 nucleotides align to TRBD2. The material sequenced was PBMCs or a T cell subset sorted from them (not recorded which). The CDR3, as DNA: TGCAGCGTTCTCAAATTAGCGGGAATCTCCTACGAGCAGTACTTC. Translating it yields CSVLKLAGISYEQYF.